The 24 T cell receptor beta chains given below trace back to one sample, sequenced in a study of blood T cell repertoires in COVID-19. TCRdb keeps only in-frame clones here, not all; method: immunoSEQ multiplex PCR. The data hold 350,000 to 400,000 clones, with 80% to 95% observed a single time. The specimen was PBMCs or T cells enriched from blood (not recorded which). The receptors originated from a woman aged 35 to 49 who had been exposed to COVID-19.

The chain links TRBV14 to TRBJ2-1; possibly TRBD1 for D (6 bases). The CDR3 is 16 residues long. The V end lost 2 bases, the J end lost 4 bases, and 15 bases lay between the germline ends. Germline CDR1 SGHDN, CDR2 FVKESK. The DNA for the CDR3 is TGTGCCAGCAGCCAATCTACAGGGCTACCTTACAATGAGCAGTTCTTC. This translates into CASSQSTGLPYNEQFF.

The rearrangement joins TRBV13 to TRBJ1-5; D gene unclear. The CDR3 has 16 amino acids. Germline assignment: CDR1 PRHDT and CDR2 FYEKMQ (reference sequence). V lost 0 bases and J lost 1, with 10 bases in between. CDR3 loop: CASSLGPGTSNQPQHF. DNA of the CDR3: TGTGCCAGCAGCTTAGGCCCGGGTACAAGCAATCAGCCCCAGCATTTT. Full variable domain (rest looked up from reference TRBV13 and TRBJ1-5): AAGVIQSPRHLIKEKRETATLKCYPIPRHDTVYWYQQGPGQDPQFLISFYEKMQSDKGSIPDRFSAQQFSDYHSELNMSSLELGDSALYFCASSLGPGTSNQPQHFGDGTRLSIL.

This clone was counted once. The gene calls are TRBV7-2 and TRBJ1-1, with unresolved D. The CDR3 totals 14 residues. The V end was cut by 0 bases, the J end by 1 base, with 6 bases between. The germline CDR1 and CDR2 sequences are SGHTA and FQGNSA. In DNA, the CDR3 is TGTGCCAGCAGCTTAGCGGGCAGGAACACTGAAGCTTTCTTT. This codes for CASSLAGRNTEAFF.

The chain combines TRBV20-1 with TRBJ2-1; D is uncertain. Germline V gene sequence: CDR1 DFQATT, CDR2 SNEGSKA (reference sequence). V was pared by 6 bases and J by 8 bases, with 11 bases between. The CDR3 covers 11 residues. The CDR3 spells CSALRIDEQFF. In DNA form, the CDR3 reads TGCAGTGCCCTGCGCATCGATGAGCAGTTCTTC.

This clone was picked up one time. The chain's CDR3 is CASNPGTGRSEQYF. The CDR3 bases are TGTGCCAGCAACCCCGGGACAGGGAGGAGCGAGCAGTACTTC. The chain couples TRBV7-2 to TRBJ2-7, with 9 bases matching TRBD1. The CDR3 has 14 amino acids. Germline values: CDR1 SGHTA, CDR2 FQGNSA. V was clipped by 7 bases and J by 6 bases; unmatched bases: 10.

CDR3 DNA sequence: TGCGCCAGCAGCCCGGGACAGGACCGGGGTGGCTACACCTTC. Protein product: CASSPGQDRGGYTF. The chain joins TRBV5-1 to TRBJ1-2; 8 bases line up with TRBD1. Looked up from germline, CDR1 is SGHRS and CDR2 is YFSETQ. The length of the CDR3 is 14 residues. The ends lost 4 bases at V and 7 bases at J; junction bases unmatched: 9.

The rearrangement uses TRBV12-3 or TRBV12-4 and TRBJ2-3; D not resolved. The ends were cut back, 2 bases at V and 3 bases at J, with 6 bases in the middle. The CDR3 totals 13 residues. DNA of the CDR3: TGTGCCAGCAGTTTAAAACAGACAGATACGCAGTATTTT. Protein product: CASSLKQTDTQYF.

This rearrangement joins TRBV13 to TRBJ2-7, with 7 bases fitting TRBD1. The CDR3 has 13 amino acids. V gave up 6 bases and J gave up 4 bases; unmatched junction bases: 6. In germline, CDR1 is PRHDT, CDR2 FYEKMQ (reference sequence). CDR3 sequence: CASRETGRYEQYF. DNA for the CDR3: TGTGCCAGCAGGGAGACAGGGCGATACGAGCAGTACTTC. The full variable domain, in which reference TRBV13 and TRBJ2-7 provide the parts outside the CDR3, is AAGVIQSPRHLIKEKRETATLKCYPIPRHDTVYWYQQGPGQDPQFLISFYEKMQSDKGSIPDRFSAQQFSDYHSELNMSSLELGDSALYFCASRETGRYEQYFGPGTRLTVT.

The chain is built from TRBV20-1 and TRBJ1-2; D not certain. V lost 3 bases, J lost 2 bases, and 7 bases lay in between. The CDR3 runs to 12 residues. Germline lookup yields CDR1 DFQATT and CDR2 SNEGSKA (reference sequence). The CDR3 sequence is CSASPGNYGYTF. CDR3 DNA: TGCAGTGCTAGTCCGGGAAACTATGGCTACACCTTC.

The CDR3 DNA sequence: TGTGCCACCAGTCCCCAGGGGTCGGTTGAGCAGTTCTTC. Its translation is CATSPQGSVEQFF. V is TRBV24-1 and J is TRBJ2-1; D might be TRBD1 (6 bases). The CDR3 has 13 residues. The germline V and J ends were trimmed by 6 bases and 9 bases, with 14 bases remaining between them. Per the germline V gene, CDR1 is KGHDR and CDR2 is SFDVKD.

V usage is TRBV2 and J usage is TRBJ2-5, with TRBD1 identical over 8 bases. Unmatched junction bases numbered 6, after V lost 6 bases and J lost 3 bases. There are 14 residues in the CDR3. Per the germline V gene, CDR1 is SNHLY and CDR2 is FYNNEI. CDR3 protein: CASSERGQEETQYF. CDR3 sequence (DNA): TGTGCCAGCAGCGAAAGGGGACAGGAAGAGACCCAGTACTTC.

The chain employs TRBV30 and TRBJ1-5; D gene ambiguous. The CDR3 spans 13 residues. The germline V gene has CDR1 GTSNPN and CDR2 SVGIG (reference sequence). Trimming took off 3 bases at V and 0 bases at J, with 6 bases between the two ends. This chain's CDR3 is CAWSSLSNQPQHF. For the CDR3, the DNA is TGTGCCTGGAGCTCCCTTAGCAATCAGCCCCAGCATTTT.

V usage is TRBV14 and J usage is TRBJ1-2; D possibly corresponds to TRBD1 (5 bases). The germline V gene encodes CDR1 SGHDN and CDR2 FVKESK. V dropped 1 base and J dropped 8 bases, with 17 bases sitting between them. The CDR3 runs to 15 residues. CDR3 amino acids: CASSQVLGLMGGYTF. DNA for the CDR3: TGTGCCAGCAGCCAAGTCTTGGGACTTATGGGGGGCTACACCTTC.

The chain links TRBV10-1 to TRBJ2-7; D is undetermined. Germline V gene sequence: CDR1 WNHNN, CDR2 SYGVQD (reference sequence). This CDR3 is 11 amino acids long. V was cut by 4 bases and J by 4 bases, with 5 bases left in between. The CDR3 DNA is TGCGCCAGCAGTGCGGGTTACGAGCAGTACTTC. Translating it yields CASSAGYEQYF.

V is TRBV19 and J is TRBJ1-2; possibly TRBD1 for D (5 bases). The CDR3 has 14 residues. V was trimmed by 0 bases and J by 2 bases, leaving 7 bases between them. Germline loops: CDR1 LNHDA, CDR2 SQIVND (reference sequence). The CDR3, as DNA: TGTGCCAGTAGTATAGAAGCAGGGAACTATGGCTACACCTTC. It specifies CASSIEAGNYGYTF.

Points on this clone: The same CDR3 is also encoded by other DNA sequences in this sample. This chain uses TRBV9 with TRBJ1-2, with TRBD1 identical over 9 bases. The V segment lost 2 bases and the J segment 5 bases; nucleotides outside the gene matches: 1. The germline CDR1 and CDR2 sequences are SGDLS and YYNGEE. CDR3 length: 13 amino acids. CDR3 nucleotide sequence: TGTGCCAGCAGCGTCGGACAGGGGTATGGCTACACCTTC. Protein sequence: CASSVGQGYGYTF.

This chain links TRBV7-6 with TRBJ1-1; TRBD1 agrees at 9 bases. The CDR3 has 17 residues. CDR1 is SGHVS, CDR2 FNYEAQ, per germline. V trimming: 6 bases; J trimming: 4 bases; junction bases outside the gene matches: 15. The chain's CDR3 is CASRSLTGTGLSTEAFF. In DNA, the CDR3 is TGTGCCAGCAGATCCCTCACCGGGACAGGGCTGAGCACTGAAGCTTTCTTT.

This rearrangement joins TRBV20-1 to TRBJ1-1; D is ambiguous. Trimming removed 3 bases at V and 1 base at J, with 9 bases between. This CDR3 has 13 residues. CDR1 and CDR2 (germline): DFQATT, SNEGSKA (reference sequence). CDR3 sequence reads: CSASSPGNTEAFF. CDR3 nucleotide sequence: TGCAGTGCTAGTTCCCCGGGGAACACTGAAGCTTTCTTT.

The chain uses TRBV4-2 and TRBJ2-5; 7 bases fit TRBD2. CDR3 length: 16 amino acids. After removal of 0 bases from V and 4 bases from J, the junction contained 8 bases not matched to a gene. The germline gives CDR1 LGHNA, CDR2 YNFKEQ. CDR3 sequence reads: CASSQERTAGAETQYF. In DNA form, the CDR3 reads TGTGCCAGCAGCCAAGAAAGGACCGCGGGAGCAGAGACCCAGTACTTC.

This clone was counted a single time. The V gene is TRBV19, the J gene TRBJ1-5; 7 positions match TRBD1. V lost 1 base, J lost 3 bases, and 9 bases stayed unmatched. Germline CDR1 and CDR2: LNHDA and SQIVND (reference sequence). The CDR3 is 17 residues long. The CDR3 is CASSIASKGANNQPQHF. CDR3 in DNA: TGTGCCAGTAGTATAGCCTCCAAGGGGGCAAACAATCAGCCCCAGCATTTT.

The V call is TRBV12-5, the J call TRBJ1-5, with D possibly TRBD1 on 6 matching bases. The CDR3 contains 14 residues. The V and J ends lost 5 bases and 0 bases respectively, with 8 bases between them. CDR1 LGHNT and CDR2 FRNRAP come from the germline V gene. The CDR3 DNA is TGTGCTAGTGGTACAGGGTATAGCAATCAGCCCCAGCATTTT. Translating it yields CASGTGYSNQPQHF. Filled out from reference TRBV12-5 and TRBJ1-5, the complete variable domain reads DARVTQTPRHKVTEMGQEVTMRCQPILGHNTVFWYRQTMMQGLELLAYFRNRAPLDDSGMPKDRFSAEMPDATLATLKIQPSEPRDSAVYFCASGTGYSNQPQHFGDGTRLSIL.

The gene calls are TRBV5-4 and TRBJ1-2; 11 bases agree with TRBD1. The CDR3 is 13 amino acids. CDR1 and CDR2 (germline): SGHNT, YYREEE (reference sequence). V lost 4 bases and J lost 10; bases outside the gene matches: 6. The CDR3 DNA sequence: TGTGCCAGCAGCGCGGGACAGGGGGTACTCTACACCTTC. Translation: CASSAGQGVLYTF. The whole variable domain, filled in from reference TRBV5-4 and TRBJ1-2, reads ETGVTQSPTHLIKTRGQQVTLRCSSQSGHNTVSWYQQALGQGPQFIFQYYREEENGRGNFPPRFSGLQFPNYSSELNVNALELDDSALYLCASSAGQGVLYTFGSGTRLTVV.

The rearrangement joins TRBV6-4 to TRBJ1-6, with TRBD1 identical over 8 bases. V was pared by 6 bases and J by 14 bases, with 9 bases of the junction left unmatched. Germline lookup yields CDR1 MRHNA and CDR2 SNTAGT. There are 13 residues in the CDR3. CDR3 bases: TGTGCCAGCAGGGACAGGGACAGAGGGGCCCTCCACTTT. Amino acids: CASRDRDRGALHF.

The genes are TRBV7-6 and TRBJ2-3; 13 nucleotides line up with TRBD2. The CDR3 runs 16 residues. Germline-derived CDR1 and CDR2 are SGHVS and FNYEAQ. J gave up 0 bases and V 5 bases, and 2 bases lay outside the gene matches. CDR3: CASSPTSGGSTDTQYF. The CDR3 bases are TGTGCCAGCAGCCCGACTAGCGGGGGGAGCACAGATACGCAGTATTTT. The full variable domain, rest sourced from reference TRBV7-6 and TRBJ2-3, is GAGVSQSPRYKVTKRGQDVALRCDPISGHVSLYWYRQALGQGPEFLTYFNYEAQQDKSGLPNDRFSAERPEGSISTLTIQRTEQRDSAMYRCASSPTSGGSTDTQYFGPGTRLTVL.